The 10 T cell receptor beta chains below all came from one sample that was sequenced in a study of blood T cell repertoires in COVID-19. The repertoire was sequenced with immunoSEQ multiplex PCR; TCRdb's copy has only in-frame clones and lacks some. The data contain hundreds of thousands of clones, roughly 87% of them seen just once; the ten biggest clones take up 1%. Sequenced: PBMCs or T cells enriched from blood (not recorded which). Source of these receptors: a woman aged 25 to 39 who had recovered from COVID-19.

The chain carries TRBV13 and TRBJ1-1; 7 bases agree with TRBD1. The germline V gene encodes CDR1 PRHDT and CDR2 FYEKMQ (reference sequence). Trimming cost V 5 bases and J 9 bases; bases outside gene matches: 6. This CDR3 contains 12 residues. The CDR3 DNA follows: TGTGCCAGCAGCACCATACAGGGGCAAGCTTTCTTT. This sequence encodes CASSTIQGQAFF.

This sequence joins TRBV3-1 (or the pseudogene TRBV3-2) and TRBJ2-7; 8 bases fit TRBD2. Looked up from germline, CDR1 is LGHDT and CDR2 is YNNKEL (reference sequence). With 4 bases clipped from V and 2 bases from J, the junction kept 7 bases outside the gene matches. The CDR3 has 15 residues. This CDR3 reads CASSLHPGLAYEQYF. The CDR3 DNA is TGTGCCAGCAGCCTCCATCCGGGACTAGCCTACGAGCAGTACTTC.

The chain links TRBV28 to TRBJ2-5; D may be TRBD2 (6 bases). V lost 2 bases and J 2 bases, leaving 9 bases between the germline ends. In germline, CDR1 is MDHEN, CDR2 SYDVKM. The CDR3 runs to 14 residues. The CDR3 region has the DNA TGTGCCAGCAGTTTAGGGGGGAGTCAAGAGACCCAGTACTTC. Amino acid sequence: CASSLGGSQETQYF.

CDR3 loop: CSVGQGFNQPQHF. CDR3 coding DNA: TGCAGCGTTGGGCAGGGGTTCAATCAGCCCCAGCATTTT. The chain couples TRBV29-1 to TRBJ1-5; D might be TRBD1 (6 bases). Trimming left V 4 bases short and J 3 bases short, with 10 bases between. The CDR3 is 13 amino acids. CDR1 is SQVTM and CDR2 is ANQGSEA in the germline V gene.

This chain joins TRBV12-3 or TRBV12-4 and TRBJ2-1, with D unresolved. The CDR3 runs 13 residues. V lost 1 base and J lost 3, with 4 bases in between. In DNA form, the CDR3 reads TGTGCCAGCAGTTTAGTCGGCTACAATGAGCAGTTCTTC. This codes for CASSLVGYNEQFF.

The genes are TRBV18 and TRBJ1-4; possibly TRBD1 for D (5 bases). The V end lost 0 bases, the J end lost 0 bases, and 8 bases lay between the germline ends. CDR1 and CDR2 (germline): KGHSH, LQKENI. The CDR3 covers 16 residues. CDR3 bases: TGTGCCAGCTCACCACCCCCGACAGCAACTAATGAAAAACTGTTTTTT. It specifies CASSPPPTATNEKLFF.

The rearrangement joins TRBV4-1 to TRBJ2-1, with TRBD2 identical over 11 bases. V lost 4 bases, J lost 0 bases, and 2 bases stayed unmatched. CDR1 and CDR2 from the germline V gene are MGHRA and YSYEKL. The CDR3 loop spans 16 amino acids. CDR3 in DNA: TGCGCCAGCAGCCGACTAGCGGGAATCTCCTACAATGAGCAGTTCTTC. This translates into CASSRLAGISYNEQFF.

The gene calls are TRBV28 and TRBJ2-5, with TRBD1 matching 7 bases. This CDR3 has 17 amino acids. Per the germline V gene, CDR1 is MDHEN and CDR2 is SYDVKM. V lost 5 bases, J lost 5 bases, and 17 bases stayed unmatched. As DNA, the CDR3 is TGTGCCAGCAGTCCGAGACAGGGCCTGGTTTCAGTGGAGACCCAGTACTTC. Translating it yields CASSPRQGLVSVETQYF.

The rearrangement joins TRBV27 to TRBJ1-1, with unresolved D. CDR1 MNHEY and CDR2 SMNVEV come from the germline V gene (reference sequence). Trimming stripped 3 bases from V and 5 bases from J, with 13 bases between. This CDR3 contains 14 residues. This chain's CDR3 is CASSFLASGTEAFF. The CDR3 nucleotides read TGTGCCAGCAGTTTTTTAGCCAGTGGAACTGAAGCTTTCTTT.

This chain connects TRBV3-1 (or the pseudogene TRBV3-2) to TRBJ2-4; 7 nucleotides align to TRBD2. Trimming at V came to 2 bases and at J to 8 bases, leaving 3 bases not matched to a gene. Per the germline V gene, CDR1 is LGHDT and CDR2 is YNNKEL (reference sequence). The CDR3 contains 13 residues. CDR3 sequence (DNA): TGTGCCAGCAGCCAACGGGGGGAGGACATTCAGTACTTC. Amino acid sequence: CASSQRGEDIQYF.